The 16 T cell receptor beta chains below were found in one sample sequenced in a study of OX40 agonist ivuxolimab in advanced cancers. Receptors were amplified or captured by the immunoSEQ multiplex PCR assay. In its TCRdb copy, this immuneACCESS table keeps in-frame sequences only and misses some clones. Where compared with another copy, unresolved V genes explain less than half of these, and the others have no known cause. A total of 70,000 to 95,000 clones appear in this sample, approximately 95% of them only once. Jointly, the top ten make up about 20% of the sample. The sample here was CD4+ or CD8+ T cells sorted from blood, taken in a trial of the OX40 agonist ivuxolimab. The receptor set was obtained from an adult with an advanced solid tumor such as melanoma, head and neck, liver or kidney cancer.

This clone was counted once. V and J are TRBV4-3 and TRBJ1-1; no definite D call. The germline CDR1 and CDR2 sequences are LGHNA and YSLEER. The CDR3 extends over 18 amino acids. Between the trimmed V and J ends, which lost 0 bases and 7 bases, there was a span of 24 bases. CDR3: CASSQEGRGTLLRSEAFF. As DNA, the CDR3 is TGCGCCAGCAGCCAAGAAGGTCGGGGAACTTTACTCCGGAGTGAAGCTTTCTTT.

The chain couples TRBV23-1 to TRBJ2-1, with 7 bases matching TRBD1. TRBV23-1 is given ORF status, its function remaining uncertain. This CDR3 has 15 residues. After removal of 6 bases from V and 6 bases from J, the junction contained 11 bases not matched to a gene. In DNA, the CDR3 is TGCGCCAGCAGCTCGAGACAGGGCCCGGTCAATGAGCAGTTCTTC. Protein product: CASSSRQGPVNEQFF.

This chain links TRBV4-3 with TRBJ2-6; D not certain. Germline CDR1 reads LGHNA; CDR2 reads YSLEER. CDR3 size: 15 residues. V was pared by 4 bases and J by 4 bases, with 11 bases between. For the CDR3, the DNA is TGCGCCAGCAGCCCACCCACCGCGGGGGCCAACGTCCTGACTTTC. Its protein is CASSPPTAGANVLTF.

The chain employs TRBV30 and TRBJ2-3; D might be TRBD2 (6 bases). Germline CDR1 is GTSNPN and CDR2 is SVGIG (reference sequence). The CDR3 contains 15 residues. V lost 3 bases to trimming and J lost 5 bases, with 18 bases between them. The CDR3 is CAWSRDSWGEDTQYF. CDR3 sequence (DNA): TGTGCCTGGAGCCGGGACTCCTGGGGGGAAGATACGCAGTATTTT.

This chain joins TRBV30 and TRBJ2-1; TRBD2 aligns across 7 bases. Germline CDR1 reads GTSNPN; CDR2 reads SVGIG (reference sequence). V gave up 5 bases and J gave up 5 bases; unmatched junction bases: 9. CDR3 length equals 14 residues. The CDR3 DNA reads TGTGCCTGGGGACTTGCGGGAGCCCACAATGAGCAGTTCTTC. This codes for CAWGLAGAHNEQFF.

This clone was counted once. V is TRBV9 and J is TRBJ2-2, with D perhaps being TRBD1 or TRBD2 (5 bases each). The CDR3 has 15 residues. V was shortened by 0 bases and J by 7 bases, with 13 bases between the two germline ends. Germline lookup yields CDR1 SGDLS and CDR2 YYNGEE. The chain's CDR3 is CASSVGGSLGGELFF. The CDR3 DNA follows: TGTGCCAGCAGCGTAGGGGGGAGTTTGGGCGGGGAGCTGTTTTTT.

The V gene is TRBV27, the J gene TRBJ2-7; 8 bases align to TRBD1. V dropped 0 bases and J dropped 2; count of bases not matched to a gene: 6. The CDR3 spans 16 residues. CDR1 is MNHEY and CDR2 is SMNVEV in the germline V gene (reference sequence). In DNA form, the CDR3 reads TGTGCCAGCAGTTTATCGGGGGGACAGGTGGCCTACGAGCAGTACTTC. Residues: CASSLSGGQVAYEQYF.

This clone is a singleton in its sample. CDR3 DNA sequence: TGTGCCAGTAGTATTGGAGCGGGAGGCACAGATACGCAGTATTTT. The encoded protein is CASSIGAGGTDTQYF. The rearrangement joins TRBV19 to TRBJ2-3; the match to TRBD2 covers 8 bases. The CDR3 covers 15 residues. CDR1 and CDR2 (germline): LNHDA, SQIVND (reference sequence). V shed 3 bases, J shed 1 base, and the junction held 3 bases outside the gene matches.

CDR3 nucleotides: TGTGCCAGCAGCTTAGACAGGGGGGGCACTAATGAAAAACTGTTTTTT. Its protein is CASSLDRGGTNEKLFF. V usage is TRBV7-6 and J usage is TRBJ1-4; 8 positions match TRBD1. Germline assignment: CDR1 SGHVS and CDR2 FNYEAQ. J lost 2 bases, V lost 1 base, and 3 bases had no gene match. The CDR3 totals 16 residues.

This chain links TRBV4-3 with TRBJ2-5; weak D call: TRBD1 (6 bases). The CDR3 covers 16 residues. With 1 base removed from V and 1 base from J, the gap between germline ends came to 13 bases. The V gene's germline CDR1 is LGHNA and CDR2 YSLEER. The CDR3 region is CASSQGGQLLQETQYF. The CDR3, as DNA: TGCGCCAGCAGCCAAGGAGGACAGCTCCTCCAAGAGACCCAGTACTTC.

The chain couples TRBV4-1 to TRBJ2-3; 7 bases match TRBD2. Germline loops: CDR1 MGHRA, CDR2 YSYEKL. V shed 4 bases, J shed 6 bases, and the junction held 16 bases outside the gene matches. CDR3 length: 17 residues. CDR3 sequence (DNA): TGCGCCAGCAGCCCCCATCGGGCGGGAGTAGATGGTGATACGCAGTATTTT. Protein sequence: CASSPHRAGVDGDTQYF.

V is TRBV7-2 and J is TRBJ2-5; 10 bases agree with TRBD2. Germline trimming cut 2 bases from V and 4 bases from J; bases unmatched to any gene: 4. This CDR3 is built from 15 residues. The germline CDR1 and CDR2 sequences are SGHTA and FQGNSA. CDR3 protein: CASSLYSGGLETQYF. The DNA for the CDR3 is TGTGCCAGCAGCTTATATAGCGGGGGGTTAGAGACCCAGTACTTC. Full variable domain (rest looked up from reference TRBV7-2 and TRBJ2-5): GAGVSQSPSNKVTEKGKDVELRCDPISGHTALYWYRQSLGQGLEFLIYFQGNSAPDKSGLPSDRFSAERTGGSVSTLTIQRTQQEDSAVYLCASSLYSGGLETQYFGPGTRLLVL.

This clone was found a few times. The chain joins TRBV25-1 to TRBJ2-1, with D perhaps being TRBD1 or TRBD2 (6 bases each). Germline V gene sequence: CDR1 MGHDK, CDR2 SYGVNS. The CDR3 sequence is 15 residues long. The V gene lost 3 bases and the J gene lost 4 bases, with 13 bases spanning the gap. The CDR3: CASSEGGRIYNEQFF. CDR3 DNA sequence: TGTGCCAGCAGTGAGGGGGGCCGCATATACAATGAGCAGTTCTTC. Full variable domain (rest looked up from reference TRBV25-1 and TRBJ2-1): EADIYQTPRYLVIGTGKKITLECSQTMGHDKMYWYQQDPGMELHLIHYSYGVNSTEKGDLSSESTVSRIRTEHFPLTLESARPSHTSQYLCASSEGGRIYNEQFFGPGTRLTVL.

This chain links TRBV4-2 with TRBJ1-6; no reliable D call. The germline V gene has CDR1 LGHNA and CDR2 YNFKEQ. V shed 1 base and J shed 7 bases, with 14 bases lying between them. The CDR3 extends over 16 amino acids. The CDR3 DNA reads TGTGCCAGCAGCCAAGCGGAAGCCCAGCTCAATTCACCCCTCCACTTT. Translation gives CASSQAEAQLNSPLHF.

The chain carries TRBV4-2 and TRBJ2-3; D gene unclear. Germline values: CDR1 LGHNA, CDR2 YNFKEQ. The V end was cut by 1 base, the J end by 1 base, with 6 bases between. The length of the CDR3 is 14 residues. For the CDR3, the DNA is TGTGCCAGCAGCCAAGGTATCGGCACAGATACGCAGTATTTT. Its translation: CASSQGIGTDTQYF.

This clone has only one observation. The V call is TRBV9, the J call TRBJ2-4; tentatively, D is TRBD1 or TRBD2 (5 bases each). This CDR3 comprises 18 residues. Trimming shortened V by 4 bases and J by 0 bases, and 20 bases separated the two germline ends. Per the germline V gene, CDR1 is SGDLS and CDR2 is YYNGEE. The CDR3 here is CASSQGTGTGLAKNIQYF. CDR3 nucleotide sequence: TGTGCCAGCAGCCAGGGCACCGGGACGGGGTTAGCCAAAAACATTCAGTACTTC.